Below, 22 T cell receptor beta chains from the same sample are listed, as sequenced in a study of molecular identifiers for immune sequencing clone quantification. TCRdb passed the PCR reads through MiXCR, listing each CDR3 protein once. In the table there are about half a million distinct CDR3 sequences, about 20% of which are singletons. Specimen: naive CD8+ T cells from blood, with Jurkat cell RNA spiked in. Specified subset: FACS-sorted CD8+CD4-CCR7+CD45RA+ naive T cells. These receptors all stem from a human donor in good health. Some libraries in this study had Jurkat cell RNA spiked in.

The chain recombines TRBV5-4 with TRBJ2-3; D is perhaps TRBD2 (5 bases). Looked up from germline, CDR1 is SGHNT and CDR2 is YYREEE (reference sequence). The ends were cut back, 3 bases at V and 5 bases at J, with 19 bases in the middle. This CDR3 region has 16 residues. The CDR3 reads CASSSRWTDVKDTQYF. CDR3 nucleotide sequence: TGTGCCAGCAGCTCACGGTGGACTGATGTGAAAGATACGCAGTATTTT.

The chain employs TRBV5-6 and TRBJ2-1; 13 nucleotides align to TRBD2. This CDR3 spans 16 amino acids. Losses at the gene ends were 3 bases for V and 4 bases for J; bases not matched to a gene: 4. Per germline, CDR1 SGHDT and CDR2 YYEEEE. CDR3 loop: CASSSPGLAGYNEQFF. The CDR3 region has the DNA TGTGCCAGCAGCTCGCCGGGACTAGCGGGATACAATGAGCAGTTCTTC.

The table lists this clonotype with many counts. The J gene is TRBJ2-2, the V gene TRBV29-1; D perhaps matches TRBD1 (6 bases). Germline CDR1 is SQVTM and CDR2 is ANQGSEA. V was shortened by 3 bases and J by 6 bases, with 8 bases between the two germline ends. The CDR3 runs 12 residues. CDR3 sequence (DNA): TGCAGCGTTGAGGCAGGGGCCGGGGAGCTGTTTTTT. It specifies CSVEAGAGELFF.

The chain uses TRBV19 and TRBJ2-1, with 9 bases matching TRBD2. J lost 2 bases, V lost 1 base, and 0 bases had no gene match. CDR1 is LNHDA and CDR2 is SQIVND in the germline V gene (reference sequence). The CDR3 consists of 15 residues. Written as DNA, the CDR3 is TGTGCCAGTAGTATAGTAGCGGGAGCCTACAATGAGCAGTTCTTC. Residues: CASSIVAGAYNEQFF.

As for this clonotype: A read error may be the cause here, since a much bigger clone is one base away. The chain recombines TRBV6-2 or TRBV6-3 with TRBJ2-3; a possible D gene is TRBD1 (6 bases). Germline CDR1 and CDR2: MNHEY and SVGEGT. V shed 2 bases and J shed 4 bases, with 13 bases lying between them. This CDR3 is 15 amino acids long. The CDR3, as DNA: TGTGCCAGCAGTTACGCGCTCGACAGGCCAGATACGCAGTATTTT. Translated: CASSYALDRPDTQYF.

The table lists this clonotype with a few counts. V usage is TRBV30 and J usage is TRBJ2-3; the match to TRBD2 covers 10 bases. The germline CDR1 and CDR2 sequences are GTSNPN and SVGIG (reference sequence). This CDR3 has 16 amino acids. The trim removed 1 base at V and 9 bases at J, leaving 13 bases unmatched. CDR3 DNA: TGTGCCTGGAGTGGAGCTAGCGGGGGAGCTCAGATAACGCAGTATTTT. Translated: CAWSGASGGAQITQYF.

This clonotype was picked up a small number of times. J is TRBJ2-3 and V is TRBV7-2, with 10 bases identical to TRBD2. The J segment lost 0 bases and the V segment lost 5 bases, leaving 5 bases of the junction unmatched. Germline CDR1 and CDR2: SGHTA and FQGNSA. This CDR3 spans 16 amino acids. CDR3 sequence reads: CASSVLAGESTDTQYF. CDR3 DNA sequence: TGTGCCAGCAGCGTCCTAGCGGGAGAGAGCACAGATACGCAGTATTTT.

This chain joins TRBV20-1 and TRBJ2-1; D not certain. The CDR3 covers 11 residues. V was shortened by 3 bases and J by 7 bases, with 7 bases between the two germline ends. The germline V gene encodes CDR1 DFQATT and CDR2 SNEGSKA (reference sequence). CDR3 nucleotides: TGCAGTGCTAGTTTAGGGAATGAGCAGTTCTTC. Translation: CSASLGNEQFF.

This clonotype has just a few counts. The chain carries TRBV10-3 and TRBJ1-1; D remains ambiguous. The CDR3 spans 13 residues. The V end was cut by 2 bases, the J end by 1 base, with 5 bases between. In germline, CDR1 is ENHRY, CDR2 SYGVKD. The CDR3 DNA reads TGTGCCATCAGTGAGGTAAAGAACACTGAAGCTTTCTTT. Protein sequence: CAISEVKNTEAFF.

The table lists this clonotype with many counts. The chain has TRBV19 and TRBJ2-2; TRBD2 matches 11 bases. V dropped 5 bases and J dropped 3; count of bases not matched to a gene: 5. Germline V gene lookup returns CDR1 LNHDA and CDR2 SQIVND (reference sequence). This CDR3 contains 16 residues. The CDR3 DNA reads TGTGCCAGTAGTCTAGCGGGAGGTGGCGACACCGGGGAGCTGTTTTTT. Amino acid sequence: CASSLAGGGDTGELFF.

J is TRBJ2-3 and V is TRBV4-3, with TRBD2 identical over 7 bases. Germline lookup yields CDR1 LGHNA and CDR2 YSLEER. This CDR3 has 17 residues. The trim removed 0 bases at V and 0 bases at J, leaving 6 bases unmatched. The CDR3 protein is CASSQDMISGSTDTQYF. In nucleotides, the CDR3 is TGCGCCAGCAGCCAAGATATGATTAGCGGGAGCACAGATACGCAGTATTTT.

This chain connects TRBV5-4 to TRBJ2-7; D call uncertain. Trimming shortened V by 1 base and J by 3 bases, and 17 bases separated the two germline ends. This CDR3 is built from 16 residues. CDR1 and CDR2 from the germline V gene are SGHNT and YYREEE (reference sequence). CDR3 protein: CASSLLGQAPIYEQYF. The CDR3 coding sequence is TGTGCCAGCAGCTTGTTGGGTCAGGCGCCAATCTACGAGCAGTACTTC.

This clonotype has a count of ten or more. The chain couples TRBV4-3 to TRBJ2-7; possibly TRBD1 or TRBD2 for D (6 bases each). Germline V gene data show CDR1 as LGHNA and CDR2 as YSLEER. CDR3 length: 15 amino acids. V shed 0 bases and J shed 4 bases, with 13 bases lying between them. CDR3 in DNA: TGCGCCAGCAGCCAAGACGCGGGACAATCTTACGAGCAGTACTTC. Its translation: CASSQDAGQSYEQYF.

DNA of the CDR3: TGCGCCAGCAGCCAAGATCGGCTAGCGGGGCTAAATTCGAACACCGGGGAGCTGTTTTTT. It specifies CASSQDRLAGLNSNTGELFF. The chain has TRBV4-3 and TRBJ2-2; 9 bases are a match to TRBD2. CDR3 length: 20 residues. V dropped 0 bases and J dropped 0; count of bases not matched to a gene: 11. CDR1 and CDR2 (germline): LGHNA, YSLEER.

Points on this clonotype: A single base separates this from a much larger clone, so it may be a read error. The gene calls are TRBV11-2 and TRBJ2-7; D unresolved. This CDR3 is 15 amino acids long. Germline V gene lookup returns CDR1 SGHAT and CDR2 FQNNGV. The CDR3 sequence is CASSHPGLGSCEQYF. The CDR3 nucleotides read TGTGCCAGCAGCCATCCCGGTCTAGGGTCCTGCGAGCAGTACTTC.

This clonotype has a count of ten or more. The chain couples TRBV14 to TRBJ1-1, with TRBD1 matching 7 bases. CDR1 and CDR2 (germline): SGHDN, FVKESK. CDR3 length equals 15 residues. The junction had 9 bases not matched to a gene; V was cut back by 4 bases and J by 4 bases. The CDR3 reads CASSRTTGTSTEAFF. The CDR3 nucleotides are TGTGCCAGCAGCCGTACGACAGGGACGAGCACTGAAGCTTTCTTT.

The sample holds a few counts of this clonotype. The DNA is left out, because the CDR3 cannot be placed on it with certainty; the CDR3 is given as TCRdb lists it. The V call is TRBV21-1, the J call TRBJ2-3; the table's D call of TRBD1 was not tested on the DNA. TRBV21-1 has pseudogene status. The CDR3 is made up of 17 amino acids, end residues included. CDR3 amino acids: CASSKGVGGGATGRQYF.

This clonotype has only a few counts. This chain connects TRBV7-3 to TRBJ2-7; 12 nucleotides match TRBD2. The V segment lost 4 bases and the J segment 2 bases; nucleotides outside the gene matches: 3. This CDR3 is built from 15 residues. CDR1 is SGHTA and CDR2 is FQGTGA in the germline V gene. CDR3 sequence: CASSYLAGGTYEQYF. In nucleotides, the CDR3 is TGTGCCAGCAGCTATCTAGCGGGAGGGACCTACGAGCAGTACTTC. Based on the CDR3 plus reference TRBV7-3 and TRBJ2-7, the full variable domain is GAGVSQTPSNKVTEKGKYVELRCDPISGHTALYWYRQSLGQGPEFLIYFQGTGAADDSGLPNDRFFAVRPEGSVSTLKIQRTERGDSAVYLCASSYLAGGTYEQYFGPGTRLTVT.

Ten or more counts support this clonotype. The rearrangement uses TRBV10-3 and TRBJ1-1, with D hard to call. V dropped 6 bases and J dropped 3 bases, with 11 bases sitting between them. The CDR3 is 13 residues long. The germline V gene has CDR1 ENHRY and CDR2 SYGVKD. CDR3 protein: CAIRFTVDTEAFF. In DNA, the CDR3 is TGTGCCATCAGGTTTACAGTGGACACTGAAGCTTTCTTT.

The sample holds many counts of this clonotype. The chain has TRBV6-6 and TRBJ2-3; tentative D call: TRBD2 (7 bases). V lost 5 bases to trimming and J lost 14 bases, with 20 bases between them. This CDR3 comprises 13 residues. The germline V gene has CDR1 MNHNY and CDR2 SVGAGI (reference sequence). The CDR3 reads CASSDGIAGAGYF. DNA of the CDR3: TGTGCCAGCAGTGACGGGATCGCGGGGGCGGGGTATTTT.

In its sample, this clonotype was seen many times. The chain combines TRBV28 with TRBJ1-5, with D hard to call. With 6 bases removed from V and 3 bases from J, the gap between germline ends came to 12 bases. The CDR3 runs 14 residues. Germline CDR1 is MDHEN and CDR2 is SYDVKM. CDR3 amino acids: CASSRALANQPQHF. CDR3 sequence (DNA): TGTGCCAGCAGCCGGGCCCTTGCCAATCAGCCCCAGCATTTT.

This clonotype turned up a few times. This rearrangement joins TRBV28 to TRBJ1-1, with 7 bases aligning to TRBD1. The V gene's germline CDR1 is MDHEN and CDR2 SYDVKM. The CDR3 consists of 18 residues. The ends lost 5 bases at V and 0 bases at J; junction bases unmatched: 15. The CDR3 bases are TGTGCCAGCAGTAGAAATGACAGGGCTGTAGGGATGAACACTGAAGCTTTCTTT. This gives the protein CASSRNDRAVGMNTEAFF.